The present T cell receptor (beta chain) was sequenced within a study of cytomegalovirus exposure and HLA in healthy donors. Study as a whole: Across around 400 genotyped donors, more than 75% landed in the Caucasian-associated ancestry cluster.

Study results and caveats: Several V segments, TRBV6-2 and TRBV6-3 among them, could not be told apart and were dropped.

Comments on this clone: Its antigen is undetermined.

The CDR3 is 15 residues long. The ends lost 5 bases at V and 6 bases at J; junction bases unmatched: 7. CDR1 is SGHTA, CDR2 FQGNSA, per germline. PCR primers comprised 60 Vbeta and 13 Jbeta primers. Measured with immunoSEQ multiplex PCR; TCRdb has only the in-frame clones, and not every one. This sample's table reports about 64,000 clones. The chain joins TRBV7-2 to TRBJ2-1; 10 bases are shared with TRBD2. This sequence originates from a woman under 30 in good health and CMV-seronegative. Sequencing was done on a sample of PBMCs. In DNA, the CDR3 is TGTGCCAGCAGCGGAGACAGCGGGAGGGCCAATGAGCAGTTCTTC. Residues: CASSGDSGRANEQFF. The complete variable domain, with remaining parts taken from reference TRBV7-2 and TRBJ2-1, reads GAGVSQSPSNKVTEKGKDVELRCDPISGHTALYWYRQSLGQGLEFLIYFQGNSAPDKSGLPSDRFSAERTGGSVSTLTIQRTQQEDSAVYLCASSGDSGRANEQFFGPGTRLTVL.